This is a list of T cell receptor beta chains from one sample in a study of cytomegalovirus exposure and HLA in healthy donors. Assay used: immunoSEQ multiplex PCR; TCRdb lists only in-frame clones, some missing. The sample holds some 73,000 clones, about 87% seen once. Source material: PBMCs. These receptors all come from a woman aged 18 to 35 in good health and CMV-seropositive. The CDR3 runs from the conserved cysteine through the conserved F or W. D genes are given only for firm matches. Clone size is shown for a subset of rows, as once, few, many or a class of expanded clone.

V gene	J gene	clone size	D gene	CDR3 protein	CDR3 DNA
TRBV25-1	TRBJ1-2	.	.	CASSALGGNYGYTF	TGTGCCAGCAGTGCATTAGGAGGAAACTATGGCTACACCTTC
TRBV6-5	TRBJ2-1	.	TRBD2	CASSYEAAGGHREQFF	TGTGCCAGCAGTTATGAGGCAGCGGGAGGGCATCGGGAGCAGTTCTTC
TRBV6-5	TRBJ1-1	.	TRBD1	CASSRTGGGTEAFF	TGTGCCAGCAGCCGGACAGGGGGAGGCACTGAAGCTTTCTTT
TRBV5-4	TRBJ2-7	.	.	CASSGTSPYEQYF	TGTGCCAGCAGCGGGACTTCCCCCTACGAGCAGTACTTC
TRBV30	TRBJ1-1	.	.	CAWSVRSTEAFF	TGTGCCTGGAGTGTACGCAGCACTGAAGCTTTCTTT
TRBV27	TRBJ2-2	.	.	CASSPQSSGELFF	TGTGCCAGCAGTCCCCAGTCATCAGGGGAGCTGTTTTTT
TRBV5-1	TRBJ1-1	once	TRBD1	CASSVTGGVTEAFF	TGCGCCAGCAGCGTGACAGGGGGGGTCACTGAAGCTTTCTTT
TRBV2	TRBJ1-2	.	.	CASQWVETRGYTF	TGTGCCAGCCAGTGGGTAGAGACTCGGGGCTACACCTTC
TRBV6-5	TRBJ2-7	.	TRBD2	CASSYPGGNSYEQYF	TGTGCCAGCAGTTACCCGGGAGGGAACTCCTACGAGCAGTACTTC
TRBV9	TRBJ1-3	few	.	CASSPKAERTDSGNTIYF	TGTGCCAGCAGCCCTAAAGCGGAAAGGACCGATTCTGGAAACACCATATATTTT
TRBV9	TRBJ2-1	.	TRBD1	CASSLGQGTPHEQFF	TGTGCCAGCAGCCTGGGACAGGGGACGCCGCATGAGCAGTTCTTC
TRBV10-3	TRBJ1-5	.	.	CAISEHPRDSRPQHF	TGTGCCATCAGTGAGCACCCCAGGGATAGCCGGCCCCAGCATTTT
TRBV28	TRBJ2-7	few	.	CASSLETPNEQYF	TGTGCCAGCAGTTTGGAGACTCCGAACGAGCAGTACTTC
TRBV6-4	TRBJ1-5	.	TRBD1	CASSDSRDRGPYSNQPQHF	TGTGCCAGCAGTGACTCGCGGGACAGGGGACCTTATAGCAATCAGCCCCAGCATTTT
TRBV6-1	TRBJ2-1	.	TRBD2	CANLDLAGGYNEQFF	TGTGCCAATCTAGACCTAGCGGGGGGGTACAATGAGCAGTTCTTC
TRBV5-1	TRBJ2-7	once	TRBD1	CASSLGTGYSSYEQYF	TGCGCCAGCAGCTTGGGGACAGGGTACAGCTCCTACGAGCAGTACTTC
TRBV9	TRBJ1-3	.	.	CASSAGRGGGSGNTIYF	TGTGCCAGCAGCGCCGGTAGGGGCGGGGGCTCTGGAAACACCATATATTTT
TRBV28	TRBJ2-7	.	.	CASSLASYYEQYF	TGTGCCAGCAGTTTGGCTAGCTACTACGAGCAGTACTTC
TRBV23-1	TRBJ1-4	.	TRBD1	CASSHSRQGCEKLFF	TGCGCCAGCAGTCATTCCCGACAGGGCTGCGAAAAACTGTTTTTT
TRBV7-8	TRBJ2-7	.	.	CASSPDIYEQYF	TGTGCCAGCAGCCCGGACATCTACGAGCAGTACTTC
TRBV6-4	TRBJ2-7	.	TRBD2	CASSDSKHRLAGDSEQYF	TGTGCCAGCAGTGACTCGAAGCACCGACTAGCGGGAGATAGCGAGCAGTACTTC
TRBV2	TRBJ2-5	.	.	CASTGEWRETQYF	TGTGCCAGCACGGGGGAGTGGAGAGAGACCCAGTACTTC
TRBV5-5	TRBJ2-7	.	.	CASSLFAGSTYEQYF	TGTGCCAGCAGCTTGTTTGCGGGATCGACCTACGAGCAGTACTTC
TRBV27	TRBJ2-1	.	.	CASSPLGSNEQFF	TGTGCCAGCAGTCCGCTAGGGAGCAATGAGCAGTTCTTC